This T cell receptor (beta chain) was captured in a study of T cells in women clearing cervical HPV infection. Across the whole study: Control women cleared a single incident HPV16 infection within 12 months. Case blood drawn at lesion detection; control blood after infection cleared. Study results and limitations: Richness differences could reflect unmeasured T-cell content per sample. Cases and controls were distinguished at AUC just under 0.85 by richness and V genes.

V shed 6 bases, J shed 3 bases, and the junction held 8 bases outside the gene matches. Germline CDR1 and CDR2: MNHEY and SVGEGT. This CDR3 contains 15 residues. Clones were read by immunoSEQ multiplex PCR, and TCRdb kept only the in-frame ones, dropping some. Its clone listing holds 25,000 to 35,000 clones. As concerns this clone: Its cognate antigen is unknown. The CDR3 end falls 3 residues outside the read, so it is completed with the germline J gene.

The sequenced material came from blood buffy coat. The V gene is TRBV6-2 or TRBV6-3, the J gene TRBJ1-2; 9 bases line up with TRBD1. The TCR comes from a woman aged 18 to 69 with a cervical HPV16 infection that either progressed to CIN3+ or cleared (not recorded which). The CDR3 sequence is CASRPRTGVDYGYTF. CDR3 bases read: TGTGCCAGCAGGCCTCGGACAGGGGTGGACTATGGC.